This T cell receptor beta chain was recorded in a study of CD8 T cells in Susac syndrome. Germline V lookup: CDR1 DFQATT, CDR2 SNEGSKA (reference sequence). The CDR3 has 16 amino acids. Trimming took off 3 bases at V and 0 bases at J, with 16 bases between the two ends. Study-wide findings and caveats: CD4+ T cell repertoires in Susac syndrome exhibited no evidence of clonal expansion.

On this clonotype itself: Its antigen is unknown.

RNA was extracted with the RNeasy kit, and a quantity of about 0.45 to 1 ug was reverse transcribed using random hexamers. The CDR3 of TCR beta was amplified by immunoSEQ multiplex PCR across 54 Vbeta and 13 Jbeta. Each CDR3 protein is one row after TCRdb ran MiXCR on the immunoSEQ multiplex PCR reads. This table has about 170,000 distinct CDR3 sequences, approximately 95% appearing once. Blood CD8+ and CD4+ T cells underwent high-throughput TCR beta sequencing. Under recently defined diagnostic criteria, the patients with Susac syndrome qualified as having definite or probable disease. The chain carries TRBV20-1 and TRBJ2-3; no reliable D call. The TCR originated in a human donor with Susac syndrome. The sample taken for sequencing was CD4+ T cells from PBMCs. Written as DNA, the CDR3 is TGCAGTGCTAGTAGGAGCGATCCGACTAGCACAGATACGCAGTATTTT. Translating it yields CSASRSDPTSTDTQYF.